The 14 T cell receptor beta chains below come from one sample, sequenced in a study of blood T cell repertoires in COVID-19. Generated by immunoSEQ multiplex PCR, the TCRdb table keeps only in-frame clones and is missing some. The sample holds over 300,000 clones, around 86% seen once. Sequencing was performed on PBMCs or T cells enriched from blood (not recorded which). The receptors were sampled from a woman aged 18-30 years who had recovered from COVID-19.

This chain uses TRBV28 with TRBJ2-7; 7 nucleotides match TRBD1. The V gene's germline CDR1 is MDHEN and CDR2 SYDVKM. The trim removed 5 bases at V and 6 bases at J, leaving 22 bases unmatched. The CDR3 runs to 18 residues. Here the CDR3 reads CASSPGSNTGVGSREQYF. The CDR3 coding sequence is TGTGCCAGCAGTCCTGGGAGCAACACAGGGGTTGGTTCGCGCGAGCAGTACTTC.

This sequence joins TRBV2 and TRBJ2-7; 7 nucleotides agree with TRBD1. Trimming cost V 5 bases and J 4 bases; bases outside gene matches: 5. The germline gives CDR1 SNHLY, CDR2 FYNNEI. The CDR3 runs 13 residues. CDR3 sequence reads: CASSWTGRYEQYF. CDR3 bases: TGTGCCAGCAGTTGGACAGGACGATACGAGCAGTACTTC.

The chain recombines TRBV10-3 with TRBJ1-2; perhaps TRBD1 as D (6 bases). Between the trimmed V and J ends, which lost 3 bases and 0 bases, there was a span of 14 bases. CDR3 size: 16 residues. Germline loops: CDR1 ENHRY, CDR2 SYGVKD. CDR3 residues: CAISDPFGQSNYGYTF. CDR3 in DNA: TGTGCCATCAGTGATCCCTTTGGACAGTCTAACTATGGCTACACCTTC.

The J gene is TRBJ1-5, the V gene TRBV2; TRBD1 matches at 7 bases. The CDR3 runs to 16 residues. The V gene end was trimmed by 3 bases and the J gene end by 2 bases; junction bases not matched to a gene: 7. Germline V gene sequence: CDR1 SNHLY, CDR2 FYNNEI. The CDR3 sequence: CASSDQGGIGNQPQHF. Here the CDR3 DNA reads TGTGCCAGCAGTGATCAGGGGGGAATTGGCAATCAGCCCCAGCATTTT.

The chain recombines TRBV2 with TRBJ1-4, with 8 bases matching TRBD1. Germline loops: CDR1 SNHLY, CDR2 FYNNEI. This CDR3 is built from 14 residues. J was trimmed by 7 bases and V by 8 bases; bases with no gene match: 9. The CDR3: CASGQGQAPEKLFF. CDR3 DNA: TGTGCCAGCGGCCAGGGACAGGCCCCTGAAAAACTGTTTTTT.

Only one count was recorded for this clone. The gene calls are TRBV27 and TRBJ2-7; TRBD1 agrees at 9 bases. Germline trimming cut 4 bases from V and 4 bases from J; bases unmatched to any gene: 11. Germline CDR1 MNHEY, CDR2 SMNVEV (reference sequence). The CDR3 sequence is 16 residues long. The CDR3 region is CASSWRGQGILYEQYF. The CDR3 DNA reads as TGTGCCAGCAGTTGGAGGGGACAGGGTATTCTATACGAGCAGTACTTC.

This clone was recorded at least ten times. Germline is not matched at one junction end, which may reflect a read error. The chain joins TRBV19 to TRBJ1-1; 8 bases are shared with TRBD1. This CDR3 region has 14 residues. CDR1 and CDR2 (germline): LNHDA, SQIVND (reference sequence). CDR3 in DNA: TGTGCCAGTACCCGGACAGGGTCGAACTCTGAAGCTTTCTTT. Translating it yields CASTRTGSNSEAFF.

A single count supports this clone. The chain links TRBV10-3 to TRBJ2-6, with D maybe TRBD1 (6 bases). This CDR3 has 19 residues. V was shortened by 6 bases and J by 0 bases, with 21 bases between the two germline ends. Germline CDR1 is ENHRY and CDR2 is SYGVKD. CDR3: CAIREPTGLSSSGANVLTF. CDR3 nucleotide sequence: TGTGCCATCAGGGAGCCGACAGGACTCAGCTCCTCTGGGGCCAACGTCCTGACTTTC.

This clone was seen a few times. This chain links TRBV2 with TRBJ1-4; 7 nucleotides agree with TRBD1. The germline CDR1 and CDR2 sequences are SNHLY and FYNNEI. The CDR3 is 14 residues long. J gave up 3 bases and V 4 bases, and 2 bases lay outside the gene matches. CDR3 DNA: TGTGCCAGCAGTGCAGGGGGACCTAATGAAAAACTGTTTTTT. Translation: CASSAGGPNEKLFF.

The chain employs TRBV7-9 and TRBJ1-2; unclear D gene. Germline V gene lookup returns CDR1 SEHNR and CDR2 FQNEAQ (reference sequence). This CDR3 spans 17 amino acids. V shed 1 base and J shed 4 bases, with 19 bases lying between them. CDR3 DNA: TGTGCCAGCAGCTTAGAGGGTTCGGGATCTAGCCTCTATGGCTACACCTTC. The encoded protein is CASSLEGSGSSLYGYTF.

This chain joins TRBV9 and TRBJ2-3; D perhaps matches TRBD1 (6 bases). Germline V gene sequence: CDR1 SGDLS, CDR2 YYNGEE. The CDR3 covers 14 residues. V lost 1 base, J lost 5 bases, and 11 bases lay in between. In nucleotides, the CDR3 is TGTGCCAGCAGCGTAATGACAGGTGGAGATACGCAGTATTTT. Protein product: CASSVMTGGDTQYF.

The chain has TRBV24-1 and TRBJ1-2; 10 bases match TRBD1. The CDR3 consists of 15 residues. V was pared by 2 bases and J by 1 base, with 0 bases of the junction left unmatched. The germline V gene encodes CDR1 KGHDR and CDR2 SFDVKD. In nucleotides, the CDR3 is TGTGCCACCAGTGATTGGGACAGGGGTAACTATGGCTACACCTTC. Translation gives CATSDWDRGNYGYTF.

This chain joins TRBV4-1 and TRBJ2-1; D not resolved. Trimming pared 0 bases from V and 9 bases from J, leaving 3 bases between. Per the germline V gene, CDR1 is MGHRA and CDR2 is YSYEKL. The CDR3 has 11 residues. In nucleotides, the CDR3 is TGCGCCAGCAGCCAAGACGGTGAGCAGTTCTTC. Translating gives CASSQDGEQFF.

This rearrangement joins TRBV4-1 to TRBJ2-7; 11 nucleotides agree with TRBD2. This CDR3 is 16 amino acids long. CDR1 is MGHRA, CDR2 YSYEKL, per germline. V lost 0 bases, J lost 3 bases, and 4 bases stayed unmatched. DNA for the CDR3: TGCGCCAGCAGCCAAGATCTCACTAGCGGGAGCTACGAGCAGTACTTC. Protein product: CASSQDLTSGSYEQYF.